This TCR beta chain is from a study of blood T cell repertoires in COVID-19. Worth noting for this clone: Other DNA sequences in this specimen translate into the identical CDR3.

Sequencing used immunoSEQ multiplex PCR; TCRdb keeps in-frame clones, though not all of them. The sample consists of 250,000 to 400,000 clones, approximately 87% of them appearing once. CDR3 length: 16 amino acids. Germline V gene lookup returns CDR1 SGHRS and CDR2 YFSETQ. Unmatched junction bases numbered 4, after V lost 0 bases and J lost 4 bases. V is TRBV5-1 and J is TRBJ2-1, with 10 bases aligning to TRBD2. What was sequenced was PBMCs or T cells enriched from blood (not recorded which). This TCR was sampled from a woman aged 25-40 years who had recovered from COVID-19. In DNA, the CDR3 is TGCGCCAGCAGCTTGGAGGCTAGCGGGGGATACAATGAGCAGTTCTTC. The encoded protein is CASSLEASGGYNEQFF.